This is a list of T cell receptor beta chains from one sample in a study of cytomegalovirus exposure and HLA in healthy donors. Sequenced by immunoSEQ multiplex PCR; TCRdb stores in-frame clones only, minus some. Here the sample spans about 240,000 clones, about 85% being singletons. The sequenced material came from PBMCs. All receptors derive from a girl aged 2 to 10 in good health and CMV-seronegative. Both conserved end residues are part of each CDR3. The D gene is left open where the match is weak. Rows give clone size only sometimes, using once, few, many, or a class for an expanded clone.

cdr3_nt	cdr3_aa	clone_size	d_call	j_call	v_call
TGTGCCAGCAGCCAGTCGGGACTCTCGTTCTTC	CASSQSGLSFF	NA	NA	TRBJ2-1	TRBV14
TGTGCCAGCAGCGCTCCCGACGGACTAGCGGGGGGGCCTTCCCTGTTCTTC	CASSAPDGLAGGPSLFF	NA	NA	TRBJ2-1	TRBV21-1
TGCGCCAGCAGCCAAGCAGGAGGGTCCGGCTACACCTTC	CASSQAGGSGYTF	NA	NA	TRBJ1-2	TRBV4-1
TGTGCCAGCAGTTCTCCCGGACAGGGACAAGAGACCCAGTACTTC	CASSSPGQGQETQYF	NA	TRBD1	TRBJ2-5	TRBV6-6
TGCGCCAGCAGCCTTAGCGGGGGGCTCTACAATGAGCAGTTCTTC	CASSLSGGLYNEQFF	once	TRBD2	TRBJ2-1	TRBV5-1
TGTGCCAGCAGCTTTAGCGGAGCCTACAATGAGCAGTTCTTC	CASSFSGAYNEQFF	NA	NA	TRBJ2-1	TRBV11-2
TGTGCCAGCAGTGAAACAACGACTAGCGGGAGATACAATGAGCAGTTCTTC	CASSETTTSGRYNEQFF	NA	TRBD2	TRBJ2-1	TRBV6-1
TGTGCCAGCAGTTTTAATAGTGCGTATGAGCAGTTCTTC	CASSFNSAYEQFF	NA	NA	TRBJ2-1	TRBV28
TGTGCCAGTTCGGACAGCATGAACACTGAAGCTTTCTTT	CASSDSMNTEAFF	NA	NA	TRBJ1-1	TRBV19
TGTGCCAGCAGCCCGAGATTGGGGACAGGACCCTACGAGCAGTACTTC	CASSPRLGTGPYEQYF	NA	TRBD1	TRBJ2-7	TRBV27
TGTGCCAGCTTGCCAGGGGTGGTCTACAATGAGCAGTTCTTC	CASLPGVVYNEQFF	NA	NA	TRBJ2-1	TRBV2
TGTGCCAGCAGCACGAGTATTGAAGCTTTCTTT	CASSTSIEAFF	NA	NA	TRBJ1-1	TRBV6-1
TGCGCCAGCAGATCTCGACTAGCGGGGAAGAACACCGGGGAGCTGTTTTTT	CASRSRLAGKNTGELFF	NA	TRBD2	TRBJ2-2	TRBV5-1
TGTGCCAGCAGCTTGGTATCAGGGTCTGGAAACACCATATATTTT	CASSLVSGSGNTIYF	few	NA	TRBJ1-3	TRBV5-6
TGCGCCAGCAGCCTCCTCTCTCTAGCGGGGGGGCATAATGAGCAGTTCTTC	CASSLLSLAGGHNEQFF	NA	TRBD2	TRBJ2-1	TRBV5-1
TGTGCCAGCAGTGAAGCTATCCCAGGGTCACTCTCTGGAAACACCATATATTTT	CASSEAIPGSLSGNTIYF	NA	NA	TRBJ1-3	TRBV2
TGTGCCAGCAGTTTACAGCGCACAGATACGCAGTATTTT	CASSLQRTDTQYF	NA	NA	TRBJ2-3	TRBV6-6
TGTGCCAGTAGTATGACAAACAATCAGCCCCAGCATTTT	CASSMTNNQPQHF	NA	NA	TRBJ1-5	TRBV19
TGTGCCAGCAGCCAAGCGTCATCTGGGGCCAACGTCCTGACTTTC	CASSQASSGANVLTF	NA	NA	TRBJ2-6	TRBV7-9
TGCGCCAGCAGCGCTGACGGGAGGGTAGAGACCCAGTACTTC	CASSADGRVETQYF	NA	TRBD2	TRBJ2-5	TRBV5-1
TGCGCCAGCAGGGGCAGGTTGAACACTGAAGCTTTCTTT	CASRGRLNTEAFF	NA	NA	TRBJ1-1	TRBV5-1
TGTGCCAGCAGCACAGGGGGCCCGACTGAAGCTTTCTTT	CASSTGGPTEAFF	NA	TRBD1	TRBJ1-1	TRBV5-6
TGTGCCAGCAGCAAAGCAAGAGACAGGGGCTACGAGCAGTACTTC	CASSKARDRGYEQYF	NA	NA	TRBJ2-7	TRBV21-1
TGTGCCAGCAGCCTTGGACAATGGGAGCCCCAGCATTTT	CASSLGQWEPQHF	NA	NA	TRBJ1-5	TRBV14
TGTGCCAGCAGCGCCGACGGGGGCTACGAGCAGTACTTC	CASSADGGYEQYF	NA	NA	TRBJ2-7	TRBV11-2
TGTGCCACTCAACGACAGGGGAATCAGCCCCAGCATTTT	CATQRQGNQPQHF	NA	TRBD1	TRBJ1-5	TRBV19
TGTGCCAGCAGCTTCGACTGGGACAGGGGATTACTTGACGATGAGCAGTTCTTC	CASSFDWDRGLLDDEQFF	NA	TRBD1	TRBJ2-1	TRBV7-9
TGTGCCAGTCTCGACAGTCTTAACTATGGCTACACCTTC	CASLDSLNYGYTF	NA	NA	TRBJ1-2	TRBV6-5
TGTGCCAGCAGTGAATTCGGGAATTCACCCCTCCACTTT	CASSEFGNSPLHF	NA	NA	TRBJ1-6	TRBV25-1
TGTGCCAGCAGCTCCTTAGCGGGGGGATCCTACAATGAGCAGTTCTTC	CASSSLAGGSYNEQFF	NA	TRBD2	TRBJ2-1	TRBV7-9
TGTGCCAGCAGCTTGTCGTCGGGACAGGGGTATAACGGGGAGCTGTTTTTT	CASSLSSGQGYNGELFF	once	TRBD1	TRBJ2-2	TRBV5-5
TGTGCCAGCAGCTTCGGACTAGCCTACGAGCAGTACTTC	CASSFGLAYEQYF	NA	TRBD2	TRBJ2-7	TRBV7-2
TGTGCCAGCAGCATACGGACAGGGCCCTACGAGCAGTACTTC	CASSIRTGPYEQYF	NA	TRBD1	TRBJ2-7	TRBV5-6
TGTGCCAGCAACCCAGGGGCCGGGAGGGACTATGGCTACACCTTC	CASNPGAGRDYGYTF	NA	NA	TRBJ1-2	TRBV6-1
TGTGCCAGCTGTGATTGGGGAGTCTCCTACGAGCAGTACTTC	CASCDWGVSYEQYF	NA	NA	TRBJ2-7	TRBV6-1
TGTGCCAGCAGCACCCGACAGGGGGCGGATGGCTACACCTTC	CASSTRQGADGYTF	few	TRBD1	TRBJ1-2	TRBV5-4
TGTGCTAGTGGCCCTTCTCCCGGCTACGAGCAGTACTTC	CASGPSPGYEQYF	NA	NA	TRBJ2-7	TRBV12-5
TGTGCCAGAACCACACCCCCGGGACTATACAATGAGCAGTTCTTC	CARTTPPGLYNEQFF	NA	TRBD2	TRBJ2-1	TRBV6-5
TGTGCCAGCAGTCCTGGGACAGAGCAGTTCTTC	CASSPGTEQFF	NA	NA	TRBJ2-1	TRBV9
TGTGCCAGCAGCCATTCTAGCGTTCCAGATACGCAGTATTTT	CASSHSSVPDTQYF	NA	NA	TRBJ2-3	TRBV7-8
TGTGCCAGCAGCTTAGGTTGGACAGGAGGAGAGACCCAGTACTTC	CASSLGWTGGETQYF	NA	TRBD1	TRBJ2-5	TRBV7-3
TGTGCCAGTAGCGACACAGGGGATCAGCCCCAGCATTTT	CASSDTGDQPQHF	NA	TRBD1	TRBJ1-5	TRBV19
TGTGCCTGCTACTCCTACCCGGATAATTCACCCCTCCACTTT	CACYSYPDNSPLHF	NA	NA	TRBJ1-6	TRBV30
TGTGCCAGCAGCTTACAGGGTACATACGGCAATGAGCAGTTCTTC	CASSLQGTYGNEQFF	NA	NA	TRBJ2-1	TRBV5-4
TGTGCCAGCCGTGATAACGCAGGATCCTACGAGCAGTACTTC	CASRDNAGSYEQYF	few	NA	TRBJ2-7	TRBV11-2
TGTGCCAGCAGTTACACCGGGACAGGGAAATATGGCTACACCTTC	CASSYTGTGKYGYTF	NA	TRBD1	TRBJ1-2	TRBV6-5
TGCGCCAGCACCACTTCCTTAGCGGTAAACACCGGGGAGCTGTTTTTT	CASTTSLAVNTGELFF	NA	NA	TRBJ2-2	TRBV5-1
TGTGCCAGCAGCTTAGGCCCACGACTAGCGGGAGGGCGTCACGAGCAGTACTTC	CASSLGPRLAGGRHEQYF	NA	TRBD2	TRBJ2-7	TRBV7-9
TGTGCCAGCAGTGAATCCGGTGGGACTAGCGGGGGGGCTCGCTACGAGCAGTACTTC	CASSESGGTSGGARYEQYF	NA	TRBD2	TRBJ2-7	TRBV6-1
TGTGCCAGCAACGTGGGCAGGGGCGGCTACACCTTC	CASNVGRGGYTF	NA	NA	TRBJ1-2	TRBV9
TGCGCCAGCAGCTTCGAGGGGAACACTGAAGCTTTCTTT	CASSFEGNTEAFF	NA	NA	TRBJ1-1	TRBV5-1
TGTGCCAGCAGCCAAGAGCCGCTAGGTCGTCACACTGAAGCTTTCTTT	CASSQEPLGRHTEAFF	NA	NA	TRBJ1-1	TRBV14
TGTGCCATCAGGCTTGCGGGGGGAAACACAGATACGCAGTATTTT	CAIRLAGGNTDTQYF	NA	TRBD2	TRBJ2-3	TRBV10-3